The present T cell receptor (beta chain) was sequenced within a study of blood T cell repertoires in COVID-19 (dated by TCRdb to the early 2020s). Regarding the study in general: Samples from collaborators originated in the United States, Italy and Spain and spanned both the acute and convalescent phases of COVID-19. The prospective study material was composed of cDNA or gDNA derived from T cells, B-cell-depleted T cells, or PBMCs. Deeply sampled blood TCRbeta repertoires from subjects exposed to, actively infected with, or recovered from COVID-19 were included in the dataset. The repertoires were made available in a free public database intended to serve as a resource for research on the immune response to SARS-CoV-2. Samples came from the ongoing ImmuneRACE study (first 160 participants) plus 1,254 subjects from 6 global collaborators. A de-identified subject ID, COVID-19 status, age in years and sex were almost always included in the sample metadata. Where available, HLA class I and class II types were obtained from metadata supplied by the sample provider rather than from assay-based typing.

What the authors observed across the whole study: How much clinical and demographic metadata was included differed by source and by participant, and the metadata was provided uncurated.

The immunoSEQ Assay, a bias-controlled multiplex PCR, was used to amplify TCRbeta CDR3 regions from genomic DNA. The authors' pipeline ran thus. The number of nucleated cells in each sample was estimated from the amplification of reference gene primers within the assay. To quantify the absolute abundance of each unique TCRbeta CDR3 rearrangement, sequence reads were collapsed and filtered. For each sample, productive Simpson clonality was calculated as the square root of Simpson's diversity index across productive rearrangements. Entries here come from immuneACCESS through TCRdb and include only in-frame sequences with V and J called. Some clones fail to appear in such tables; in the studies checked, an unresolved V gene covers under half of the shortfall, and the cause of the remainder is unknown. Clonal size and the V and J genes are those of that table, whereas D and trimming came from the DNA. Across this sample there are some 220,000 clones, with 83% seen only once. The ten largest clones represent roughly 5% of the sample.

Whole blood was collected in K2EDTA tubes by collaborating institutions according to the institutions' own protocols. For TCRbeta analysis, collaborator samples were shipped as frozen whole blood, as isolated PBMCs, or as DNA extracted from either sample type. Remarks on this clone: What antigen it recognizes has not been identified. It has no much larger one-base neighbor in the sample; base qualities were not kept.

Looking up the germline V gene yields CDR1 MNHEY and CDR2 SVGAGI. V lost 6 bases and J lost 5 bases, and the count of bases not matched to a germline gene is 3. The CDR3 holds 14 amino acids from the cysteine to the phenylalanine. Only CDR3 DNA remains: 42 bases, in frame from the first base. The material sequenced was peripheral blood. Recombination joined TRBV6-5 with TRBJ2-2; TRBD1 lines up with 10 middle nucleotides. The sequence came from a human donor in a cohort sampled during active COVID-19. CDR3 reads: CASRRDRGTGELFF. The nucleotides read TGTGCCAGCAGAAGGGACAGGGGAACCGGGGAGCTGTTTTTT.